This is a list of T cell receptor beta chains from one sample in a study of blood T cell repertoires in COVID-19. Method: immunoSEQ multiplex PCR; TCRdb's copy keeps in-frame clones and lacks some. The data contain approximately 470,000 clones, roughly 88% of them singletons. The sample comprised peripheral blood. The receptor set was obtained from a human donor in a cohort sampled during active COVID-19. CDR3s leave out the opening cysteine and the closing phenylalanine or tryptophan.

v_call cdr3_aa
TRBV3-1/TRBV3-2 ASSHGGTEAF
TRBV5-1 ASSWAGVHNEQF
TRBV5-1 ASSHPPQGKGVDEQF
TRBV6-5 ASSLERGLSEQY
TRBV11-2 ASSLPGLHEQY
TRBV5-1 ASKNGFVAGYTGELF
TRBV19 ASSITGNREQY
TRBV27 ASSVTGVEQY
TRBV19 ASSTQGQGLNYGYT
TRBV15 ATSEDRAGYT
TRBV10-3 AISSTGDSNQPQH
TRBV11-3 ASSLTGDTEAF
TRBV3-1/TRBV3-2 ASSEDSDYGYT
TRBV29-1 SVEDLQGSPYEQY
TRBV11-2 ASSFEDRGGGRNTIY
TRBV7-9 ASSLVGETQY
TRBV7-9 ASSFNGGQGVGANVLT
TRBV5-1 ASSFELAGGREQF
TRBV9 ASSVGQASYEQY
TRBV6-5 ASSGRGREAF
TRBV5-1 ASSLGSGNTGELF
TRBV18 ASSPETSGIPYNEQF
TRBV5-1 ASRPGTGSQFGYT
TRBV4-3 ASSRGVRTEAF
TRBV7-2 ASSSPYTQY
TRBV28 ASSSPPGQY
TRBV7-2 ASSLGLAGGETQY
TRBV5-1 ASSFASGNPYEQY
TRBV3-1/TRBV3-2 ASSRGPYGYT
TRBV30 AWRAGDGSPLH
TRBV5-6 ASSSLQGKNYGYT
TRBV5-1 ASSPGQGKSLLPYGYT
TRBV19 ASSVGQGRGTEAF
TRBV3-1/TRBV3-2 ASSQDSDLERESDEQF
TRBV19 ASSYDNNEKLF